This is a list of T cell receptor beta chains from one sample in a study of identical twins. TCRdb analysed the 5' RACE reads with MiXCR anew, one entry per CDR3 protein. The table shows a few hundred thousand distinct CDR3 sequences, with about 24% occurring only once. These data were also filed under a second study, of T cells expressing NK-cell markers.

Sample: CD4+ T cells sorted from blood. The receptor source for this set is a woman between 18 and 29 years old in good health. Both conserved end residues are trimmed from each CDR3. Expanded clones get a size class; other rows say once, few or many, or leave the size out.

V gene	clone size	J gene	CDR3 protein
TRBV27	NA	TRBJ2-3	ASSFSGMPSTDTQY
TRBV7-2	NA	TRBJ1-1	ASSLRQSSVEAF
TRBV11-2	few	TRBJ2-5	ASSLYYSGRSRVGETQY
TRBV11-2	NA	TRBJ2-2	ASLPQVRGELF
TRBV6-1	NA	TRBJ2-5	ASRGEGQETQY
TRBV7-2	NA	TRBJ2-5	ASSLGGGGKETQY
TRBV30	few	TRBJ2-5	AWTRKQETQY
TRBV27	few	TRBJ2-4	ASSLSWGLALGKNIQY
TRBV6-2/TRBV6-3	NA	TRBJ2-1	ASSSPTSGRDSGGYNEQF
TRBV7-9	many	TRBJ2-1	ASSMGQGFDNEQF
TRBV28	NA	TRBJ2-5	ASNRLQGQGQETQY
TRBV20-1	NA	TRBJ2-1	SAREGGWKASYNEQF
TRBV7-8	few	TRBJ2-7	ASSFRSSGVYEQY
TRBV4-3	few	TRBJ1-3	ASSLSTVSGNTIY
TRBV5-1	NA	TRBJ2-7	ASSEGQRYEQY
TRBV6-1	few	TRBJ2-7	ASSEGRQPYEQY
TRBV29-1	few	TRBJ2-5	SVARDRGLETQY
TRBV20-1	NA	TRBJ2-1	SAKGSGGRNEQF
TRBV20-1	NA	TRBJ2-2	SAPDLGTGELF
TRBV27	NA	TRBJ2-7	ASTSAGQGYEQY
TRBV20-1	NA	TRBJ2-2	SARVRSSSRTGELF
TRBV5-1	few	TRBJ1-1	ASSLGGPGQTLEAF
TRBV7-9	NA	TRBJ1-2	ASSLAPGQTYNYGYT
TRBV29-1	few	TRBJ2-6	SVGGSSGANVLT
TRBV10-3	few	TRBJ1-2	AISRTGGVGRGYT
TRBV20-1	few	TRBJ2-7	SARRSGWENEQY
TRBV7-2	NA	TRBJ2-5	ASSPTSGGETQY
TRBV20-1	NA	TRBJ2-1	SATVAGGPNYNEQF
TRBV6-5	NA	TRBJ2-7	ASSYGGSGGIHEQY
TRBV10-3	NA	TRBJ2-3	AISDNGGGKTDTQY
TRBV5-6	NA	TRBJ1-1	ASSFGQVNTEAF
TRBV10-3	few	TRBJ2-1	AISEQFSPGQGNRNEQF
TRBV4-1	NA	TRBJ1-2	ASSQVRGGRLRGYT
TRBV5-1	few	TRBJ2-1	ASSLARPSGPNNEQF
TRBV5-1	NA	TRBJ1-1	ASSSRQGLGEAF
TRBV5-1	few	TRBJ1-2	ASSSRQPNPLGNYGYT
TRBV12-3/TRBV12-4	NA	TRBJ2-7	ASSRPGQHYEQY
TRBV20-1	NA	TRBJ2-3	SAISGRASTDTQY
TRBV6-2/TRBV6-3	few	TRBJ2-1	ASSLWTSGSYNEQF
TRBV10-3	few	TRBJ2-7	AVGQIHEQY
TRBV29-1	few	TRBJ2-3	SAPGGPDTQY
TRBV23-1	NA	TRBJ1-1	ASSRRDRETYKANTEAF
TRBV10-3	NA	TRBJ2-1	AIRTSTGLDEQF
TRBV9	NA	TRBJ2-3	ASSKGLAGVQDTQY
TRBV5-1	NA	TRBJ1-1	ASSTDRVGNTEAF
TRBV7-9	NA	TRBJ2-5	ASSIYVAFQETQY
TRBV5-1	NA	TRBJ2-5	ASSGDRAKETQY
TRBV27	NA	TRBJ2-1	ASRSPYNEQF
TRBV27	few	TRBJ1-5	ASSLWDRGCQPQH
TRBV7-9	few	TRBJ2-7	ASSLALEQY
TRBV6-1	NA	TRBJ2-5	ASSLGALEETQY
TRBV20-1	few	TRBJ2-4	SARDLGQLENIQY
TRBV29-1	few	TRBJ1-1	SVGIREDGEAF